This paragraph covers one TCR beta chain sequence. The junction had 9 bases not matched to a gene; V was cut back by 3 bases and J by 3 bases. Germline V CDR1 and CDR2: KGHSH, LQKENI. The CDR3 has 17 amino acids. 13 Jbeta primers and 60 Vbeta primers were used for the PCR. Generated by immunoSEQ multiplex PCR, the TCRdb table keeps only in-frame clones and is missing some. Counted here are fewer than 200,000 clones, over 75% occurring once; the ten biggest clones make up 5% to 7%. The data derive from a study of cytomegalovirus exposure and HLA in healthy donors. The chain uses TRBV18 and TRBJ1-3; 9 bases map to TRBD1. This clonotype originated in a man aged 40-55 years in good health and CMV-seropositive. Material: PBMCs. The CDR3 here is CASSPQGTGRGGNTIYF. The CDR3, as DNA: TGTGCCAGCTCACCGCAAGGGACAGGGAGAGGTGGAAACACCATATATTTT.